A single sample gave rise to the 32 T cell receptor beta chains below, sequenced in a study of CD8+CD57+ T cells in acquired aplastic anemia (dated by TCRdb to 2016 to 2019). The instrument given in TCRdb is Illumina HiSeq 2000. Profiling of TCR beta VDJ combinations and CDR3 sequences used genomic DNA as the template. TCRdb trimmed the raw reads at Q25, called clones with MiXCR and kept productive beta chains. Rows are unified per CDR3 protein, each entry keeping the most common DNA and genes. This sample is represented by some 130,000 distinct CDR3 sequences; around two fifths of them were singletons. The ten largest clones capture over 6.5% of the sample. Input material: sorted CD4+, CD8+, or CD8+CD57+ T cells (not recorded which) from PBMCs. All receptors come from a human donor in good health, serving as a control.

This clonotype was counted at least ten times. This chain connects TRBV12-3 or TRBV12-4 to TRBJ2-1; TRBD2 agrees at 16 bases. The CDR3 totals 19 residues. The J segment lost 0 bases and the V segment lost 4 bases, leaving 6 bases of the junction unmatched. The CDR3 bases are TGTGCCAGCAGTTCCACGGGACTAGCGGGGGGGAGCTCCTACAATGAGCAGTTCTTC. Encoded protein: CASSSTGLAGGSSYNEQFF.

Turning to this clonotype: At one end, the junction sequence differs from germline, possibly due to a read error. The genes are TRBV11-2 and TRBJ2-1; 12 positions agree with TRBD2. The CDR3 runs 15 residues. Germline CDR1 is SGHAT and CDR2 is FQNNGV. CDR3 protein: CPSSPTSGGYNEQFF. The CDR3 nucleotides are TGTCCCAGCAGCCCCACTAGCGGGGGGTACAATGAGCAGTTCTTC.

The chain carries TRBV10-1 and TRBJ1-1; 8 nucleotides agree with TRBD1. Germline CDR1 WNHNN, CDR2 SYGVQD (reference sequence). Trimming took 7 bases from V and 1 from J; bases not matched to a gene: 5. The CDR3 is 14 amino acids. In DNA form, the CDR3 reads TGCGCCAGCAAAGAGGGGACAGGGAACACTGAAGCTTTCTTT. Translating it yields CASKEGTGNTEAFF.

This clonotype appeared many times. The gene calls are TRBV12-3 or TRBV12-4 and TRBJ1-1; maybe TRBD1 (6 bases). The length of the CDR3 is 14 residues. V was trimmed by 6 bases and J by 5 bases, leaving 16 bases between them. The CDR3 DNA follows: TGTGCCAGCAGGTACGCCGACAGGACTACTGAAGCTTTCTTT. Its protein is CASRYADRTTEAFF.

The gene calls are TRBV19 and TRBJ2-3; tentatively, D is TRBD1 or TRBD2 (5 bases each). The CDR3 has 12 residues. Germline CDR1 is LNHDA and CDR2 is SQIVND (reference sequence). The ends were cut back, 9 bases at V and 11 bases at J, with 18 bases in the middle. DNA for the CDR3: TGTGCCAGCCGGACTGGACACAATGAGCAGTATTTT. Its protein product is CASRTGHNEQYF.

The chain combines TRBV7-6 with TRBJ2-7; D is unclear. Germline values: CDR1 SGHVS, CDR2 FNYEAQ. This CDR3 is 14 amino acids long. V dropped 1 base and J dropped 2 bases, with 9 bases sitting between them. The CDR3: CASSLGGLAYEQYF. The CDR3 bases are TGTGCCAGCAGCTTAGGTGGTCTCGCCTACGAGCAGTACTTC.

The chain combines TRBV7-3 with TRBJ2-7; D is unclear. Trimming removed 3 bases at V and 3 bases at J, with 9 bases between. Germline assignment: CDR1 SGHTA and CDR2 FQGTGA. The CDR3 is 13 amino acids. The CDR3 DNA reads TGTGCCAGCAGCTTCAATGGTGGCTACGAGCAGTACTTC. Its protein product is CASSFNGGYEQYF.

This clonotype appeared a few times. The rearrangement uses TRBV10-3 and TRBJ2-3; 9 bases are shared with TRBD2. Unmatched junction bases numbered 15, after V lost 10 bases and J lost 4 bases. Germline CDR1 ENHRY, CDR2 SYGVKD. CDR3 length: 16 residues. The CDR3 reads CATHGAISGGADTQYF. CDR3 bases: TGTGCCACACACGGCGCGATTAGCGGGGGTGCAGATACGCAGTATTTT.

Ten or more counts support this clonotype. J is TRBJ1-1 and V is TRBV20-1; TRBD1 is a possible D gene (5 bases). Germline V lookup: CDR1 DFQATT, CDR2 SNEGSKA (reference sequence). The CDR3 has 17 amino acids. Trimming took 1 base from V and 0 from J, leaving 18 bases between them. The CDR3: CSARARTKGTVNTEAFF. For the CDR3, the DNA is TGCAGTGCTAGAGCTCGAACGAAAGGGACGGTGAACACTGAAGCTTTCTTT.

The chain employs TRBV5-4 and TRBJ1-1; D possibly corresponds to TRBD1 (6 bases). V was cut by 9 bases and J by 0 bases, with 18 bases left in between. This CDR3 has 15 amino acids. From germline, CDR1 is SGHNT and CDR2 YYREEE (reference sequence). The CDR3 nucleotides are TGTGCCACCGTGAGCGGGGGGGCGCTGAACACTGAAGCTTTCTTT. Its protein product is CATVSGGALNTEAFF.

This CDR3 reads CASSASGKSGEQYF. The CDR3 DNA follows: TGTGCCAGCAGTGCCTCAGGGAAGTCTGGCGAGCAGTACTTC. This chain joins TRBV12-3 or TRBV12-4 and TRBJ2-7, with a tentative D call TRBD1 (5 bases). V was clipped by 5 bases and J by 6 bases, with 17 bases between them. The CDR3 covers 14 residues.

A few counts support this clonotype. A single base separates this from a much larger clone, so it may be a read error. The rearrangement uses TRBV3-1 and TRBJ2-7; unclear D gene. Germline values: CDR1 LGHDT, CDR2 YNNKEL (reference sequence). This CDR3 has 14 amino acids. CDR3 protein: CTSSPPTGRYEQYF. The CDR3, as DNA: TGTACCAGCAGCCCACCCACCGGCCGCTACGAGCAGTACTTC.

Remarks on this clonotype: A much larger clonotype is one base distant, so this may be a read error. The chain has TRBV5-1 and TRBJ1-1; D call uncertain. Germline CDR1 and CDR2: SGHRS and YFSETQ. The CDR3 loop spans 13 amino acids. Trimming cost V 7 bases and J 0 bases, with 10 bases left between them. CDR3 DNA sequence: TGCGCCAGCTCAACGGTGGTGAACACTGAAGCTTTCTTT. It codes for CASSTVVNTEAFF.

This clonotype has at least ten counts. This chain uses TRBV11-2 with TRBJ2-1; 8 bases align to TRBD2. V dropped 1 base and J dropped 6; count of bases not matched to a gene: 5. The germline V gene has CDR1 SGHAT and CDR2 FQNNGV. CDR3 length: 15 residues. In DNA, the CDR3 is TGTGCCAGCAGCTTAGGTAGCGGGATGGCCAATGAGCAGTTCTTC. Encoded protein: CASSLGSGMANEQFF.

V usage is TRBV11-2 and J usage is TRBJ1-1; 7 bases are shared with TRBD1. Germline V gene data show CDR1 as SGHAT and CDR2 as FQNNGV. The J segment lost 4 bases and the V segment lost 1 base, leaving 9 bases of the junction unmatched. The CDR3 is 16 residues long. This chain's CDR3 is CASSLVGTAGGTEAFF. The CDR3 DNA reads TGTGCCAGCAGCTTAGTGGGGACAGCCGGGGGCACTGAAGCTTTCTTT.

This clonotype was recorded a few times. This may come from a read error, since a much larger clone is one base off. The rearrangement joins TRBV5-1 to TRBJ2-1; 10 bases agree with TRBD2. Germline V gene sequence: CDR1 SGHRS, CDR2 YFSETQ. The CDR3 consists of 13 residues. CDR3 loop: CASSMRTSGERFF. DNA for the CDR3: TGCGCCAGCAGCATGCGGACTAGCGGAGAGCGGTTCTTC.

On this clonotype: A clone one base away is much larger, so this may be a read error. As the CDR3 is not closed by the conserved phenylalanine or tryptophan, this likely results from a read error. The CDR3 DNA follows: TGTGCCAGTACCGGGACCCATAGCAATCAGCCCCAGCATTCT. This codes for CASTGTHSNQPQHS. This rearrangement joins TRBV10-3 to TRBJ1-5, with TRBD1 as a possible D gene (5 bases). Germline V gene sequence: CDR1 ENHRY, CDR2 SYGVKD. V was cut by 10 bases and J by 0 bases, with 13 bases left in between. This CDR3 is 14 amino acids long.

This clonotype occurred a few times. V gene TRBV3-1 combines with J gene TRBJ2-5; 7 bases agree with TRBD2. This CDR3 contains 16 residues. V shed 3 bases, J shed 14 bases, and the junction held 21 bases outside the gene matches. CDR1 and CDR2 (germline): LGHDT, YNNKEL (reference sequence). The CDR3 loop is CASSHREDQSSAALYF. The CDR3 DNA is TGTGCCAGCAGCCACCGGGAGGATCAGAGCTCGGCGGCTTTATACTTC.

This clonotype was seen at least ten times. For the CDR3, the DNA is TGTGCCAGCAGCTTAGAAGATTATGCGGCACTAGCGGGCACAGATACGCAGTATTTT. Its protein is CASSLEDYAALAGTDTQYF. The gene calls are TRBV11-2 and TRBJ2-3; 8 positions match TRBD2. Germline V gene sequence: CDR1 SGHAT, CDR2 FQNNGV. V lost 0 bases to trimming and J lost 1 base; unmatched junction nucleotides: 12. The length of the CDR3 is 19 residues.

A note on this clonotype: A read error is possible here, since a much larger clone lies one base away. The chain recombines TRBV6-1 with TRBJ2-1, with D perhaps matching TRBD1 or TRBD2 (7 bases each). V dropped 8 bases and J dropped 5 bases, with 16 bases sitting between them. This CDR3 spans 14 amino acids. Germline V gene sequence: CDR1 MNHNS, CDR2 SASEGT. The CDR3 is CASGRQGGNNEQFF. DNA of the CDR3: TGTGCCAGCGGTCGACAGGGAGGGAACAATGAGCAGTTCTTC.

Worth noting for this clonotype: No conserved phenylalanine or tryptophan is present at the end of the CDR3, so a read error is the likely explanation. Because the CDR3's place on the DNA is in doubt, the DNA is left out and the CDR3 is given as listed by TCRdb. The rearrangement uses TRBV19 and TRBJ1-5; no DNA check was done on the table's D call, TRBD1. Germline V gene sequence: CDR1 LNHDA, CDR2 SQIVND (reference sequence). 8 amino acids form the CDR3, both terminal residues included. The CDR3 sequence is CASSPGGV.

This clonotype was counted only a few times. A much larger clonotype is one base distant, so this may be a read error. V and J are TRBV18 and TRBJ2-3; D is perhaps TRBD1 or TRBD2 (5 bases each). Trimming pared 3 bases from V and 2 bases from J, leaving 15 bases between. The CDR3 has 16 amino acids. Germline CDR1 and CDR2: KGHSH and LQKENI. The CDR3 sequence: CASSPGAGSLTDTQYF. In DNA, the CDR3 is TGTGCCAGCTCACCCGGGGCAGGTTCCCTCACAGATACGCAGTATTTT.

The chain couples TRBV5-1 to TRBJ2-3, with TRBD1 as a possible D gene (5 bases). CDR1 is SGHRS and CDR2 is YFSETQ in the germline V gene. The V gene lost 0 bases and the J gene lost 5 bases, with 13 bases spanning the gap. The CDR3 is 15 amino acids. Here the CDR3 reads CASSLVQGIVDTQYF. The DNA for the CDR3 is TGCGCCAGCAGCTTGGTCCAGGGAATTGTAGATACGCAGTATTTT.

The chain couples TRBV15 to TRBJ1-2; the D is unclear. The CDR3 loop spans 12 amino acids. The V end lost 1 base, the J end lost 6 bases, and 6 bases lay between the germline ends. Per germline, CDR1 LNHNV and CDR2 YYDKDF (reference sequence). CDR3 in amino acids: CATSRGVDGYTF. Here the CDR3 DNA reads TGTGCCACCAGCAGAGGGGTCGATGGCTACACCTTC.

This clonotype was counted a few times. The gene calls are TRBV11-2 and TRBJ2-6, with D perhaps TRBD2 (6 bases). CDR1 is SGHAT and CDR2 is FQNNGV in the germline V gene. The V and J ends lost 0 bases and 0 bases respectively, with 18 bases between them. The CDR3 consists of 20 residues. CDR3 sequence reads: CASSLDSAGWSSSGANVLTF. The CDR3 coding sequence is TGTGCCAGCAGCTTAGATAGCGCGGGGTGGTCGAGCTCTGGGGCCAACGTCCTGACTTTC.

The chain joins TRBV20-1 to TRBJ2-7; 13 nucleotides match TRBD2. Unmatched junction bases numbered 6, after V lost 2 bases and J lost 5 bases. Germline loops: CDR1 DFQATT, CDR2 SNEGSKA (reference sequence). CDR3 length equals 15 residues. CDR3 sequence: CSARTSGGGGNEQYF. CDR3 sequence (DNA): TGCAGTGCTAGAACTAGCGGGGGGGGAGGGAACGAGCAGTACTTC.

The chain joins TRBV2 to TRBJ1-1, with D unclear. This CDR3 contains 15 residues. The V gene's germline CDR1 is SNHLY and CDR2 FYNNEI. Trimming left V 3 bases short and J 6 bases short, with 17 bases between. CDR3 residues: CASSDIPGIPAEAFF. DNA of the CDR3: TGTGCCAGCAGTGACATCCCGGGGATCCCAGCTGAAGCTTTCTTT. The full variable domain, with the rest looked up from reference TRBV2 and TRBJ1-1, is EPEVTQTPSHQVTQMGQEVILRCVPISNHLYFYWYRQILGQKVEFLVSFYNNEISEKSEIFDDQFSVERPDGSNFTLKIRSTKLEDSAMYFCASSDIPGIPAEAFFGQGTRLTVV.

This clonotype was counted ten times or more. The chain recombines TRBV25-1 with TRBJ1-2, with D uncertain. The germline V gene has CDR1 MGHDK and CDR2 SYGVNS. This CDR3 spans 13 amino acids. Trimming took 5 bases from V and 3 from J, leaving 10 bases between them. The CDR3 DNA reads as TGTGCCAGCAGTCGCGACATTTACTATGGCTACACCTTC. It codes for CASSRDIYYGYTF.

At least ten counts were recorded for this clonotype. This CDR3 reads CASSTGTDTDTQYF. The DNA of the CDR3 is TGCGCCAGCAGTACCGGGACAGACACAGATACGCAGTATTTT. The chain carries TRBV10-1 and TRBJ2-3; 7 positions match TRBD1. Looked up from germline, CDR1 is WNHNN and CDR2 is SYGVQD (reference sequence). The CDR3 totals 14 residues. The trim removed 5 bases at V and 2 bases at J, leaving 4 bases unmatched.

The chain carries TRBV11-2 and TRBJ2-5, with 8 bases identical to TRBD1. Losses at the gene ends were 7 bases for V and 4 bases for J; bases not matched to a gene: 2. This CDR3 is 12 amino acids long. The germline V gene encodes CDR1 SGHAT and CDR2 FQNNGV. The DNA for the CDR3 is TGTGCCAGCATCGGACAGGGAGAGACCCAGTACTTC. The encoded protein is CASIGQGETQYF.

V is TRBV15 and J is TRBJ2-7; no clear D gene. CDR1 is LNHNV and CDR2 is YYDKDF in the germline V gene (reference sequence). V lost 5 bases and J 2 bases, leaving 7 bases between the germline ends. The CDR3 covers 12 residues. The CDR3 here is CATSQTAYEQYF. CDR3 DNA sequence: TGTGCCACCAGCCAAACCGCCTACGAGCAGTACTTC.

As regards this clonotype: A clone one base away is much larger, so this may be a read error. This chain uses TRBV5-1 with TRBJ2-3; perhaps TRBD2 as D (5 bases). Trimming shortened V by 6 bases and J by 0 bases, and 14 bases separated the two germline ends. The CDR3 is made up of 15 amino acids. Germline V CDR1 and CDR2: SGHRS, YFSETQ. CDR3 protein: CASTPGRTSTDTQYF. CDR3 DNA sequence: TGCGCCAGCACTCCCGGCAGGACTAGCACAGATACGCAGTATTTT.